What follows are 19 T cell receptor beta chains derived from one specimen sequenced in a study of T cells in Graves' hyperthyroidism and ophthalmopathy. It was RNA transcripts that yielded the amplified TCR beta CDR3 regions. Researchers ran a first-round RT-PCR on the TCR CDR3 using the HTBI primer set. TCRdb redid the calling of the multiplex PCR reads with MiXCR, one entry per CDR3 protein. The sample yields hundreds of thousands of distinct CDR3 sequences, roughly a fifth seen once. The sample comprised blood. These TCRs come from a man aged 50 to 60 with Graves' ophthalmopathy.

Comment on this clonotype: This may arise from a read error, as a much more abundant clone is one base away. The V and J genes are TRBV3-1 and TRBJ2-7; 11 bases match TRBD1. CDR3 size: 14 residues. From germline, CDR1 is LGHDT and CDR2 YNNKEL (reference sequence). The CDR3 nucleotides are TGTGCCAGCAGCCACGGACAGGGGGCGACTGAGCAGCACTTC. This translates into CASSHGQGATEQHF.

This sequence joins TRBV10-3 and TRBJ1-2; D gene ambiguous. CDR3 length: 12 residues. Germline loops: CDR1 ENHRY, CDR2 SYGVKD. Trimming took off 0 bases at V and 7 bases at J, with 6 bases between the two ends. The CDR3 loop reads CAISESAGGYTF. For the CDR3, the DNA is TGTGCCATCAGTGAGTCGGCGGGTGGCTACACCTTC.

A note on this clonotype: A much larger clonotype is one base distant, so this may be a read error. CDR3 in DNA: TGTGCCAGCAGGTTACTAGCGGGAGGGCGGAGCTCCTACAATGAGCAGTTCTTC. It is translated as CASRLLAGGRSSYNEQFF. The V and J genes are TRBV2 and TRBJ2-1; the match to TRBD2 covers 13 bases. The CDR3 loop spans 18 amino acids. Trimming took 6 bases from V and 0 from J; bases not matched to a gene: 8. CDR1 is SNHLY, CDR2 FYNNEI, per germline. The whole variable domain, remainder taken from reference TRBV2 and TRBJ2-1, is EPEVTQTPSHQVTQMGQEVILRCVPISNHLYFYWYRQILGQKVEFLVSFYNNEISEKSEIFDDQFSVERPDGSNFTLKIRSTKLEDSAMYFCASRLLAGGRSSYNEQFFGPGTRLTVL.

This clonotype was recorded a few times. The V and J genes are TRBV2 and TRBJ1-2; a weak D match, TRBD1 (5 bases). CDR3 length: 14 amino acids. CDR1 SNHLY and CDR2 FYNNEI come from the germline V gene. Trimming cost V 10 bases and J 1 base, with 16 bases left between them. The CDR3 nucleotides read TGTGCCATGACCGGGGACGGCGTTAACTATGGCTACACCTTC. Translation gives CAMTGDGVNYGYTF.

In DNA form, the CDR3 reads TGCAGTGCTAAGCCCTCAGCGGGGTACTACGAGCAGTACTTC. Translated: CSAKPSAGYYEQYF. V gene TRBV20-1 combines with J gene TRBJ2-7, with 7 positions matching TRBD2. The CDR3 loop spans 14 amino acids. The V and J ends lost 4 bases and 3 bases, in that order; junction bases with no gene match: 9. Germline loops: CDR1 DFQATT, CDR2 SNEGSKA (reference sequence).

This clonotype occurred a few times. The rearrangement joins TRBV18 to TRBJ1-3; tentative D call: TRBD1 (5 bases). From germline, CDR1 is KGHSH and CDR2 LQKENI. V was cut by 0 bases and J by 1 base, with 10 bases left in between. The CDR3 runs 16 residues. Written as DNA, the CDR3 is TGTGCCAGCTCACCACCTCAGGGAAGGTCTGGAAACACCATATATTTT. Protein: CASSPPQGRSGNTIYF.

The V gene is TRBV24-1, the J gene TRBJ2-5; D ambiguous. CDR3 length equals 12 residues. The germline CDR1 and CDR2 sequences are KGHDR and SFDVKD. Deletions cut 8 bases from V and 1 base from J, with 7 bases between. The CDR3 here is CATTDTQETQYF. DNA of the CDR3: TGTGCCACCACCGACACCCAAGAGACCCAGTACTTC.

This clonotype was seen a few times. The V call is TRBV24-1, the J call TRBJ2-3, with 11 bases matching TRBD2. Germline values: CDR1 KGHDR, CDR2 SFDVKD. V lost 4 bases to trimming and J lost 6 bases; unmatched junction nucleotides: 2. CDR3 length equals 14 residues. CDR3 residues: CATSELAGEDTQYF. CDR3 in DNA: TGTGCCACCAGTGAACTAGCGGGGGAGGATACGCAGTATTTT.

This clonotype was detected ten times or more. The rearrangement links TRBV14 to TRBJ1-2; D remains ambiguous. Trimming took off 4 bases at V and 0 bases at J, with 12 bases between the two ends. CDR1 SGHDN and CDR2 FVKESK come from the germline V gene. There are 15 residues in the CDR3. This CDR3 is CASSPPSDSNYGYTF. The DNA for the CDR3 is TGTGCCAGCAGCCCGCCGTCAGACTCTAACTATGGCTACACCTTC.

The gene calls are TRBV28 and TRBJ2-2, with 11 bases lining up with TRBD2. The CDR3 loop spans 15 amino acids. Germline V gene lookup returns CDR1 MDHEN and CDR2 SYDVKM. With 7 bases clipped from V and 4 bases from J, the junction kept 5 bases outside the gene matches. The CDR3 is CASTDGLAGTGELFF. The CDR3 DNA follows: TGTGCCAGCACCGACGGACTAGCGGGCACCGGGGAGCTGTTTTTT.

This rearrangement joins TRBV10-3 to TRBJ2-7, with 8 nucleotides matching TRBD1. The V and J ends lost 4 bases and 5 bases, in that order; junction bases with no gene match: 13. There are 16 residues in the CDR3. Germline assignment: CDR1 ENHRY and CDR2 SYGVKD. The CDR3 spells CAISAPVDRASNEQYF. CDR3 nucleotides: TGTGCCATCAGTGCTCCTGTGGACAGGGCCTCGAACGAGCAGTACTTC.

A few counts support this clonotype. The chain's CDR3 is CSALTGTYEQYF. CDR3 DNA sequence: TGCAGTGCCCTCACCGGGACCTACGAGCAGTACTTC. J is TRBJ2-7 and V is TRBV20-1; weak D call: TRBD2 (5 bases). The V and J ends lost 6 bases and 2 bases respectively, with 11 bases between them. From germline, CDR1 is DFQATT and CDR2 SNEGSKA (reference sequence). The CDR3 contains 12 residues.

A word on this clonotype: A much larger clone is a single base away; this may be a read error. V and J are TRBV12-3 or TRBV12-4 and TRBJ2-2, with 8 bases identical to TRBD1. V shed 6 bases and J 4 bases; nucleotides not matched to a gene: 4. This CDR3 is 14 amino acids long. CDR3 sequence (DNA): TGTGCCAGCAGCCGACAGGGGAGCACCGGGGAGCTGTTTTTT. Translated, it gives CASSRQGSTGELFF.

This clonotype was counted many times. J is TRBJ2-5 and V is TRBV18, with D perhaps TRBD1 or TRBD2 (7 bases each). The CDR3 contains 14 residues. The germline V gene has CDR1 KGHSH and CDR2 LQKENI. V lost 5 bases to trimming and J lost 3 bases, with 13 bases between them. The CDR3 is CASSSQGREETQYF. The DNA for the CDR3 is TGTGCCAGCTCATCACAGGGGAGGGAAGAGACCCAGTACTTC.

This clonotype has only a few counts. V usage is TRBV28 and J usage is TRBJ2-5; D may be TRBD1 or TRBD2 (5 bases each). The CDR3 is 12 residues long. Germline CDR1 and CDR2: MDHEN and SYDVKM. V was clipped by 7 bases and J by 4 bases, with 10 bases between them. Here the CDR3 DNA reads TGTGCCAGCACTGAGGGACGAGAGACCCAGTACTTC. Its protein is CASTEGRETQYF.

This clonotype was detected a few times. This chain connects TRBV7-3 to TRBJ1-1; tentative D call: TRBD1 (6 bases). Germline V gene sequence: CDR1 SGHTA, CDR2 FQGTGA. With 5 bases removed from V and 4 bases from J, the gap between germline ends came to 14 bases. This CDR3 comprises 14 residues. The CDR3 region is CASSKTGTITEAFF. Here the CDR3 DNA reads TGTGCCAGCAGCAAGACAGGCACTATCACTGAAGCTTTCTTT.

This clonotype has just a few counts. The J gene is TRBJ2-7, the V gene TRBV29-1, with a possible D match to TRBD2 (5 bases). This CDR3 contains 14 residues. Germline lookup yields CDR1 SQVTM and CDR2 ANQGSEA. The V and J ends lost 1 base and 0 bases respectively, with 10 bases between them. CDR3 amino acids: CSVEGEGSSYEQYF. Written as DNA, the CDR3 is TGCAGCGTTGAAGGGGAAGGGAGCTCCTACGAGCAGTACTTC.

This clonotype was seen more than once but under ten times. This chain joins TRBV20-1 and TRBJ2-5; TRBD2 agrees at 13 bases. V gave up 4 bases and J gave up 4 bases; unmatched junction bases: 18. CDR1 is DFQATT, CDR2 SNEGSKA, per germline (reference sequence). The CDR3 contains 19 residues. CDR3 sequence reads: CSAIDTSGRASKLVETQYF. In DNA, the CDR3 is TGCAGTGCTATCGATACTAGCGGGAGGGCCTCAAAATTAGTAGAGACCCAGTACTTC.

In its sample, this clonotype was seen many times. The chain uses TRBV20-1 and TRBJ1-1; possibly TRBD1 for D (5 bases). This CDR3 comprises 14 residues. Germline CDR1 is DFQATT and CDR2 is SNEGSKA (reference sequence). V was shortened by 1 base and J by 1 base, with 10 bases between the two germline ends. CDR3 region: CSARVPDRNTEAFF. The CDR3 coding sequence is TGCAGTGCTAGAGTCCCCGACAGGAACACTGAAGCTTTCTTT.